This T cell receptor (beta chain) was recovered during a study of T-cell memory formation after mild COVID-19. The study, taken as a whole, reports: From day 15 to 85, contracting clones were balanced between CD4 and CD8, whereas later expanders leaned toward CD4+.

TCRdb reprocessed the 5' RACE reads via MiXCR and lists one record per CDR3 protein. The sample includes roughly 480,000 distinct CDR3 sequences, around a quarter of them seen just once. This CDR3 is 12 amino acids long. The V gene's germline CDR1 is SNHLY and CDR2 FYNNEI. V was shortened by 3 bases and J by 2 bases, with 5 bases between the two germline ends. Concerning this clonotype: The antigen remains unidentified.

The sequence derives from an adult woman who had mild COVID-19 (a few samples of this study predate the infection). Cell type and time point are not known. Specimen: PBMCs or a T cell subset sorted from them (not recorded which). This chain links TRBV2 with TRBJ2-7, with D perhaps matching TRBD1 or TRBD2 (5 bases each). The CDR3 region is CASSEGAYEQYF. In DNA, the CDR3 is TGTGCCAGCAGTGAGGGGGCCTACGAGCAGTACTTC. The full variable domain, its missing parts supplied by reference TRBV2 and TRBJ2-7, is EPEVTQTPSHQVTQMGQEVILRCVPISNHLYFYWYRQILGQKVEFLVSFYNNEISEKSEIFDDQFSVERPDGSNFTLKIRSTKLEDSAMYFCASSEGAYEQYFGPGTRLTVT.